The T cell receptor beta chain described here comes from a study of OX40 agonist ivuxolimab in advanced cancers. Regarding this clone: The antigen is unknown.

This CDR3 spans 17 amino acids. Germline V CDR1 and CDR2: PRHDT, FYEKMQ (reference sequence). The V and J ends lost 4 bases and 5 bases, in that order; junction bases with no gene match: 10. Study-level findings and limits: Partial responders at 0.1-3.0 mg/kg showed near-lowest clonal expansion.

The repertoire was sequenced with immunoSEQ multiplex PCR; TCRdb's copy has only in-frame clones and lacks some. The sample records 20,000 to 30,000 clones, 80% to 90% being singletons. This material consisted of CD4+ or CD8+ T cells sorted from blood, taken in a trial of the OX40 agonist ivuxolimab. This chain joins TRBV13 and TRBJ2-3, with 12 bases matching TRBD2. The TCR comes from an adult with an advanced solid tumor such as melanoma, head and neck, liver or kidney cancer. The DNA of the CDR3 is TGTGCCAGCAGCTACTCCCGGACTAGCGGGGCTAAAGATACGCAGTATTTT. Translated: CASSYSRTSGAKDTQYF.